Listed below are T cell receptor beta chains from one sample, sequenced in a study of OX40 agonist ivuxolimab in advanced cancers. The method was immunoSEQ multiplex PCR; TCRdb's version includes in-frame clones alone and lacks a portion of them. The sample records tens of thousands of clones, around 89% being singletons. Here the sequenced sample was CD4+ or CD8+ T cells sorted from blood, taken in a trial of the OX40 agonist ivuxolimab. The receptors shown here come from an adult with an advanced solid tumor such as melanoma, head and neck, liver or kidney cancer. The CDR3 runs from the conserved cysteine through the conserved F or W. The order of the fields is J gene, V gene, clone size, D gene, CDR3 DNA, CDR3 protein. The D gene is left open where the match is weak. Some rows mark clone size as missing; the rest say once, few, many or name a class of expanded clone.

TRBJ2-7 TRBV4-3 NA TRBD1 TGCGCCAGCAGCCAACAGACAGGGACCTACGAGCAGTACTTC CASSQQTGTYEQYF
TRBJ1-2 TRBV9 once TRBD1 TGTGCCAGCAGCGGGACAGGCGGCGGTGACTATGGCTACACCTTC CASSGTGGGDYGYTF
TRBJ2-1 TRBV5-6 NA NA TGTGCCAGCAGCCCCCTGGGGGGAGGAGAACCCTACAATGAGCAGTTCTTC CASSPLGGGEPYNEQFF
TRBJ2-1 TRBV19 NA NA TGTGCCAGTAGTATCGGTCCTACCTACAATGAGCAGTTCTTC CASSIGPTYNEQFF
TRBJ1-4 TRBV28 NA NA TGTGCCAGCAGTCCTACTAGGAGGACCGGCGAAAAACTGTTTTTT CASSPTRRTGEKLFF
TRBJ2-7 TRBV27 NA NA TGTGCCAGCAGTTTATTTGGAGGCGAGCAGTACTTC CASSLFGGEQYF
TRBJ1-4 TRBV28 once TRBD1 TGTGCCAGCAGTGACAGGGGGAGTGCTAATGAAAAACTGTTTTTT CASSDRGSANEKLFF
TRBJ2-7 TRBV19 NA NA TGTGCCAGTAGTATGTCCTCCGAGCAGTACTTC CASSMSSEQYF
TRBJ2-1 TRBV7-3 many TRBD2 TGTGCCAGCAGCGCTGGGACTAGCGGGAGTCAAGAGCAGTTCTTC CASSAGTSGSQEQFF
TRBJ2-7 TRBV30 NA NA TGTGCCTGGAGTGCCGGACCCCCGGGGGAGCAGTACTTC CAWSAGPPGEQYF
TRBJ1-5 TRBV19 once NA TGTGCCAGTAGTATGCGCAGAGACAATCAGCCCCAGCATTTT CASSMRRDNQPQHF
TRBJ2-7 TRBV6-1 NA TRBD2 TGTGCCAGCAGTGAATGGCTAGCGGGAGCAGGAGAGCAGTACTTC CASSEWLAGAGEQYF
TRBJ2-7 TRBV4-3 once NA TGCGCCAGCAGCCCAGCGAAGCCATCCTACGAGCAGTACTTC CASSPAKPSYEQYF
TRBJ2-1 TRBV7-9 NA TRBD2 TGTGCCAGCAGCCCACCGACTAGCGCTGAGCAGTTCTTC CASSPPTSAEQFF